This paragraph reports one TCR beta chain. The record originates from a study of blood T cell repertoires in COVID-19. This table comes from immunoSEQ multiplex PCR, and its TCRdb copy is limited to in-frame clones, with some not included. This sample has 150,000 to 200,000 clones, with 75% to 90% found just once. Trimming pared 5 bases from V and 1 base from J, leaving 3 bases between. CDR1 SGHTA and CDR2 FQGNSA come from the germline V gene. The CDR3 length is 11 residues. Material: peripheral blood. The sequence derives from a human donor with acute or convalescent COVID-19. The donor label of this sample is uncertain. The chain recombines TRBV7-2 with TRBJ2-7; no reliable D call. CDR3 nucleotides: TGTGCCAGCAGCCCATCCTACGAGCAGTACTTC. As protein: CASSPSYEQYF.